A single sample gave rise to the 5 T cell receptor beta chains below, sequenced in a study of blood T cell repertoires in COVID-19. The data were produced by immunoSEQ multiplex PCR, yet TCRdb's version contains in-frame clones alone and is incomplete. The sample includes roughly 76,000 clones, about 89% of them seen just once. The sequenced material came from peripheral blood. The receptors shown here come from a man in his 70s with active or convalescent COVID-19.

The gene calls are TRBV15 and TRBJ2-7; 7 bases align to TRBD1. This CDR3 contains 16 residues. In germline, CDR1 is LNHNV, CDR2 YYDKDF (reference sequence). Unmatched junction bases numbered 9, after V lost 1 base and J lost 3 bases. The CDR3 nucleotides are TGTGCCACCAGCAGAGGGATGCGCGGACAGGACTACGAGCAGTACTTC. Residues: CATSRGMRGQDYEQYF.

This clone came up once. The gene calls are TRBV6-4 and TRBJ2-5; 10 nucleotides agree with TRBD2. The CDR3 is made up of 16 amino acids. Unmatched junction bases numbered 7, after V lost 3 bases and J lost 3 bases. The germline V gene encodes CDR1 MRHNA and CDR2 SNTAGT. CDR3: CASSESAGGSEETQYF. CDR3 bases: TGTGCCAGCAGTGAGTCAGCGGGAGGGTCCGAAGAGACCCAGTACTTC.

In this sample, this clone turned up once. The chain combines TRBV28 with TRBJ2-1; D gene ambiguous. CDR3 length: 13 amino acids. Trimming left V 3 bases short and J 7 bases short, with 10 bases between. Germline CDR1 MDHEN, CDR2 SYDVKM. CDR3 sequence reads: CASSLISRNEQFF. CDR3 nucleotides: TGTGCCAGCAGTTTGATTAGTCGTAATGAGCAGTTCTTC.

This chain connects TRBV25-1 to TRBJ2-7, with 7 nucleotides matching TRBD1. The ends lost 7 bases at V and 6 bases at J; junction bases unmatched: 12. The CDR3 has 14 amino acids. CDR1 and CDR2 (germline): MGHDK, SYGVNS. This CDR3 reads CASTTTGPRGEQYF. The CDR3 nucleotides read TGTGCCAGCACTACGACAGGGCCCCGGGGCGAGCAGTACTTC.

This chain links TRBV5-1 with TRBJ2-3, with D maybe TRBD1 (5 bases). There are 14 residues in the CDR3. Germline V gene lookup returns CDR1 SGHRS and CDR2 YFSETQ. V was cut by 2 bases and J by 3 bases, with 10 bases left in between. CDR3 in amino acids: CASSFSRVTDTQYF. The CDR3 coding sequence is TGCGCCAGCAGCTTTTCCAGGGTTACAGATACGCAGTATTTT.